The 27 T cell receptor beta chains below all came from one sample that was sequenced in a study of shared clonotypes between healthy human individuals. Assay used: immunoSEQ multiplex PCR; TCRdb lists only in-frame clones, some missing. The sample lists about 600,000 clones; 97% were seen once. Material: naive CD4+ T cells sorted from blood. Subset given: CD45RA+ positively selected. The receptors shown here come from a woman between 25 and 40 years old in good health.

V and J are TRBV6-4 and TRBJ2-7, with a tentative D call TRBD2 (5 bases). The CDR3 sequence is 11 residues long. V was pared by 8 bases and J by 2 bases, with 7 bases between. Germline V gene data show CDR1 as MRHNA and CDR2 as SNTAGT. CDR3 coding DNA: TGTGCCAGCGGGAGTCCCTACGAGCAGTACTTC. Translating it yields CASGSPYEQYF.

CDR3 in amino acids: CASSPRLSFSEQFF. DNA of the CDR3: TGTGCCAGCAGTCCGCGACTAAGCTTCAGTGAGCAGTTCTTC. This rearrangement joins TRBV27 to TRBJ2-1, with a weak D call TRBD2 (5 bases). Trimming shortened V by 5 bases and J by 9 bases, and 17 bases separated the two germline ends. This CDR3 comprises 14 residues. Germline V gene data show CDR1 as MNHEY and CDR2 as SMNVEV (reference sequence).

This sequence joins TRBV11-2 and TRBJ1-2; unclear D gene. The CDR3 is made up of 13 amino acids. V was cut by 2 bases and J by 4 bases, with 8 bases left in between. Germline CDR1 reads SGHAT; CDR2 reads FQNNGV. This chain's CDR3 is CASSLQMGYGYTF. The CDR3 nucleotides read TGTGCCAGCAGCTTACAGATGGGCTATGGCTACACCTTC. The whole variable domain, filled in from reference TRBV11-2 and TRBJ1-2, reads EAGVAQSPRYKIIEKRQSVAFWCNPISGHATLYWYQQILGQGPKLLIQFQNNGVVDDSQLPKDRFSAERLKGVDSTLKIQPAKLEDSAVYLCASSLQMGYGYTFGSGTRLTVV.

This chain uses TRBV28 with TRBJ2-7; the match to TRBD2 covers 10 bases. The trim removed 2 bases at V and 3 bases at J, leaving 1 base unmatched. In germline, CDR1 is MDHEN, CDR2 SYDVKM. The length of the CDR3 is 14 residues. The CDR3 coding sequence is TGTGCCAGCAGTTTACGACTAGCGGGCTACGAGCAGTACTTC. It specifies CASSLRLAGYEQYF.

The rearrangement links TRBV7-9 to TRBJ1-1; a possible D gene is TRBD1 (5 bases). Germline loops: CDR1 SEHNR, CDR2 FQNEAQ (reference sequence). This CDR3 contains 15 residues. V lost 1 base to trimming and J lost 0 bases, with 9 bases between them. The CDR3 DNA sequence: TGTGCCAGCAGCTTAGGGGCAGGGCTGAACACTGAAGCTTTCTTT. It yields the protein CASSLGAGLNTEAFF.

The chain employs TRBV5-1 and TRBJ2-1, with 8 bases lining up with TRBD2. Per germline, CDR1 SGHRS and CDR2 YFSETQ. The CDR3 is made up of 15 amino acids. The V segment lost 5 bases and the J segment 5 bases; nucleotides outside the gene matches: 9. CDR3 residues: CASRRAGVQHNEQFF. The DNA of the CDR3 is TGCGCCAGCAGACGAGCGGGAGTACAGCACAATGAGCAGTTCTTC.

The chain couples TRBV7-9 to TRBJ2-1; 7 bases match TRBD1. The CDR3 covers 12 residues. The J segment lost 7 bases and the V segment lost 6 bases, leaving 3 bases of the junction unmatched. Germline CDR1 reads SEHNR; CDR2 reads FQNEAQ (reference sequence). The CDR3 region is CASRRQGNEQFF. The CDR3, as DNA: TGTGCCAGCAGAAGACAGGGTAATGAGCAGTTCTTC.

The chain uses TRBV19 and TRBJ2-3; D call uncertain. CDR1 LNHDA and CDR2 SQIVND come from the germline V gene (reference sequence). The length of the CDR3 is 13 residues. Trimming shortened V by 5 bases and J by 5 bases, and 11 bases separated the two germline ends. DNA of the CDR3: TGTGCCAGTAGTCCTGCCTCCGGAGATACGCAGTATTTT. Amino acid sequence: CASSPASGDTQYF.

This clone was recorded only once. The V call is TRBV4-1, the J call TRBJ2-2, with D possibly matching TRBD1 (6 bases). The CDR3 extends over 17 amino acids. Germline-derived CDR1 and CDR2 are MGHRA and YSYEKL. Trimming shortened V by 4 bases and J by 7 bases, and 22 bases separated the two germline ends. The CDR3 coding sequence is TGCGCCAGCAGCCGAGAAAAAAGGGACATTGTGTACGGGGAGCTGTTTTTT. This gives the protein CASSREKRDIVYGELFF.

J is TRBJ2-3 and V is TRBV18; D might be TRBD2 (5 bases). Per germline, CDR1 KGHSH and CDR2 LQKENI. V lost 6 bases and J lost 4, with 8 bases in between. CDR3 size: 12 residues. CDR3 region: CASSRGSDTQYF. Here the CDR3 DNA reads TGTGCCAGCTCGCGCGGGTCAGATACGCAGTATTTT.

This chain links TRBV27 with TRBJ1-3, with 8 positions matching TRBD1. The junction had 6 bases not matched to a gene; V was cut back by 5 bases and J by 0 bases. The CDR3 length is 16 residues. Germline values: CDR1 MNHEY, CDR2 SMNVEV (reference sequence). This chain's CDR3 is CASSRQGTSSGNTIYF. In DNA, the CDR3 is TGTGCCAGCAGTAGACAGGGGACCTCCTCTGGAAACACCATATATTTT.

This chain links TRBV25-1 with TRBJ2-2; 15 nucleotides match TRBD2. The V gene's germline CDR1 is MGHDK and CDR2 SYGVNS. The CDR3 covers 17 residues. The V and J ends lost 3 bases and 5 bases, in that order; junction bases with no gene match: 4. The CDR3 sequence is CASSDPGTSGRTGELFF. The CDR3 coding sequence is TGTGCCAGCAGTGACCCCGGGACTAGCGGGAGGACCGGGGAGCTGTTTTTT.

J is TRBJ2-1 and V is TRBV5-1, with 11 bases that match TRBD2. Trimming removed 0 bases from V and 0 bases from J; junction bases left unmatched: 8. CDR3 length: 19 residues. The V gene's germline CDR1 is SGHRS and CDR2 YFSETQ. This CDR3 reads CASSLAGSSGRSSYNEQFF. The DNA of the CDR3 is TGCGCCAGCAGCTTGGCCGGTTCTAGCGGGAGGAGCTCCTACAATGAGCAGTTCTTC.

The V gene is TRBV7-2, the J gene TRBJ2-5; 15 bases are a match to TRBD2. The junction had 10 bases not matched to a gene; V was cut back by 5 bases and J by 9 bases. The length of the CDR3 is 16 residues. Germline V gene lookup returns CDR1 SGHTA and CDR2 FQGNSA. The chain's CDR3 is CASSPRGLAGGPAQYF. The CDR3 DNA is TGTGCCAGCAGCCCGAGAGGACTAGCGGGAGGGCCGGCCCAGTACTTC.

CDR3 in amino acids: CASSLAGRVQETQYF. The CDR3 DNA reads TGTGCCAGCAGCTTAGCAGGTCGGGTCCAAGAGACCCAGTACTTC. The chain uses TRBV11-1 and TRBJ2-5; D not resolved. The CDR3 runs to 15 residues. The V gene's germline CDR1 is SGHAT and CDR2 FQDESV (reference sequence). Trimming pared 0 bases from V and 1 base from J, leaving 9 bases between.

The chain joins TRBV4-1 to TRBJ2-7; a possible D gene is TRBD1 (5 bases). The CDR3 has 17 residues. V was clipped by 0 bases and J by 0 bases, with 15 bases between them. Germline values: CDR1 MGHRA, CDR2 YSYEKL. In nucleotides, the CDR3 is TGCGCCAGCAGCCAAGATCTGGCCAGGACAAGCTCCTACGAGCAGTACTTC. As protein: CASSQDLARTSSYEQYF.

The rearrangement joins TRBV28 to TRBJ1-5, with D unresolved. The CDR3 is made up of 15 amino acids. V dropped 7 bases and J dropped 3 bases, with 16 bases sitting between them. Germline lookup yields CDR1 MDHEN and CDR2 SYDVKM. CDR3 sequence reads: CASTEVVWVNQPQHF. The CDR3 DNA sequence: TGTGCCAGCACTGAGGTAGTTTGGGTCAATCAGCCCCAGCATTTT.

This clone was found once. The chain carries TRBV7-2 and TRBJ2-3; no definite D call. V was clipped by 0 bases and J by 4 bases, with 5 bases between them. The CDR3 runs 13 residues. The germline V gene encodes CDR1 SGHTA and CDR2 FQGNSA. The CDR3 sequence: CASSLAGPDTQYF. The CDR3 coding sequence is TGTGCCAGCAGCTTAGCTGGGCCAGATACGCAGTATTTT. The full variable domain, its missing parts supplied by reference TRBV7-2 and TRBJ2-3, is GAGVSQSPSNKVTEKGKDVELRCDPISGHTALYWYRQSLGQGLEFLIYFQGNSAPDKSGLPSDRFSAERTGGSVSTLTIQRTQQEDSAVYLCASSLAGPDTQYFGPGTRLTVL.

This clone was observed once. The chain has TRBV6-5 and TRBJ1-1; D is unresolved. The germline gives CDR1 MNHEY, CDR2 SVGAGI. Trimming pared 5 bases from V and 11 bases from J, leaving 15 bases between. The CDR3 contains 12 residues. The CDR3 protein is CASSPGPPGAFF. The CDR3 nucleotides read TGTGCCAGCAGTCCGGGCCCTCCCGGGGCTTTCTTT.

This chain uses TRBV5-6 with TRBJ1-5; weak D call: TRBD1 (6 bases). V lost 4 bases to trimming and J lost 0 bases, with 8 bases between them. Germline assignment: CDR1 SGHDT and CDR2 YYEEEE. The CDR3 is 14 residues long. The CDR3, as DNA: TGTGCCAGCAGCGGAGGGGGTAGCAATCAGCCCCAGCATTTT. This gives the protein CASSGGGSNQPQHF.

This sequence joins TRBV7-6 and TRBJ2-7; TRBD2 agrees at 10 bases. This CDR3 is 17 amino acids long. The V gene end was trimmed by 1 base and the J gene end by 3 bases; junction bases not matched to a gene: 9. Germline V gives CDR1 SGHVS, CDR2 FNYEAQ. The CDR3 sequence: CASSLEPLSGRYYEQYF. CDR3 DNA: TGTGCCAGCAGCTTAGAGCCCCTTAGCGGGAGGTACTACGAGCAGTACTTC.

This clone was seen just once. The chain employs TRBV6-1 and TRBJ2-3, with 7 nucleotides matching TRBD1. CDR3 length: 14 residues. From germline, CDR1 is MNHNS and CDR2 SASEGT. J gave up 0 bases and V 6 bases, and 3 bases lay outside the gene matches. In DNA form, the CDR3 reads TGTGCCAGCAGCTGGGACAGTAGCACAGATACGCAGTATTTT. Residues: CASSWDSSTDTQYF.

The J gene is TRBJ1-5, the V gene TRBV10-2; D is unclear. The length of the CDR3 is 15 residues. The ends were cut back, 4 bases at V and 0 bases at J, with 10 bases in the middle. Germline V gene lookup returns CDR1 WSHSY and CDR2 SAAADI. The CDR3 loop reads CASSVGAYSNQPQHF. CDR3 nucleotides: TGCGCCAGCAGTGTGGGAGCTTATAGCAATCAGCCCCAGCATTTT.

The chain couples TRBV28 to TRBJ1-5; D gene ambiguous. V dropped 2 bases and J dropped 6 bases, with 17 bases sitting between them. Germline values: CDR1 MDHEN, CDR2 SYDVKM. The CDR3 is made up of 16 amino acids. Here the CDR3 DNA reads TGTGCCAGCAGTTTAAGTCCCCGCCCAGGAGGTCAGCCCCAGCATTTT. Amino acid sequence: CASSLSPRPGGQPQHF.

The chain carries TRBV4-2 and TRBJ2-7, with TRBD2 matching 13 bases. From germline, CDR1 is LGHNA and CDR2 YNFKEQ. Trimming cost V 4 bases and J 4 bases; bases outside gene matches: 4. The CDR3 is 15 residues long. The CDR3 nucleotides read TGTGCCAGCAGCCCAGGGACTAGCGGGAAATACGAGCAGTACTTC. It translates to CASSPGTSGKYEQYF.

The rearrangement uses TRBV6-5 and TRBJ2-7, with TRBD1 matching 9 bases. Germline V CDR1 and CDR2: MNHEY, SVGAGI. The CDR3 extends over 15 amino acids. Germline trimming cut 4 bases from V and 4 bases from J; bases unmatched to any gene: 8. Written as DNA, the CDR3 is TGTGCCAGCAGTTCGGGACAGGGCCTTGGATACGAGCAGTACTTC. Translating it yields CASSSGQGLGYEQYF.

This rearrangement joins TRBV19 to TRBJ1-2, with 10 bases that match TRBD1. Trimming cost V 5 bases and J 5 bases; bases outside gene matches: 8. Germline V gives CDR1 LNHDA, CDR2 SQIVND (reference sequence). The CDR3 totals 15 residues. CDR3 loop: CASSATGGSYYGYTF. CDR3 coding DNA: TGTGCCAGTAGTGCGACAGGGGGCTCATATTATGGCTACACCTTC.